Listed below are T cell receptor beta chains from one sample, sequenced in a study of blood T cells in healthy people across ages. TCRdb used MiXCR to reprocess the 5' RACE reads, holding one entry per CDR3 protein. Counted here are hundreds of thousands of distinct CDR3 sequences, roughly half occurring once; the ten biggest clones make up approximately 12%. The sample comprised blood. Source of these receptors: a woman older than 75 in good health. The CDR3 runs from the conserved cysteine through the conserved F or W. The order of the fields is D gene, clone size, V gene, J gene, CDR3 DNA, CDR3 protein. The D gene is left open where the match is weak. Clone size is shown for a subset of rows, as once, few, many or a class of expanded clone.

-	few	TRBV7-8	TRBJ1-1	TGTGCCAGCAGCTTAGAATTGACCGCTGGCACTGAAGCTTTCTTT	CASSLELTAGTEAFF
TRBD2	few	TRBV12-3/TRBV12-4	TRBJ2-1	TGTGCCAGCAGGTACTTCGGACTAGACGGGGGCTACAATGAGCAGTTCTTC	CASRYFGLDGGYNEQFF
-	-	TRBV4-3	TRBJ2-7	TGCGCCAGCAGCCCAAACGGGGACGAGCAGTACTTC	CASSPNGDEQYF
-	many	TRBV7-2	TRBJ2-5	TGTGCCAGCAGCCGAGAAACGAATAAAGAGACCCAGTACTTC	CASSRETNKETQYF
TRBD1	-	TRBV20-1	TRBJ1-2	TGCAGTGCTGCTCCGGGACAGGCTAACTATGGCTACACCTTC	CSAAPGQANYGYTF
TRBD1	many	TRBV28	TRBJ2-5	TGTGCCAGCCAATACTCGGACAGGACCCAAGAGACCCAGTACTTC	CASQYSDRTQETQYF
-	-	TRBV2	TRBJ2-3	TGTGCCAGCAGTGAGGAGGGGCACCGCACAGATACGCAGTATTTT	CASSEEGHRTDTQYF
TRBD2	few	TRBV2	TRBJ2-1	TGTGCCAGCAGTGTAGGAGCGGGGGGAGAGCAGTTCTTC	CASSVGAGGEQFF
TRBD1	-	TRBV7-6	TRBJ1-3	TGTGCCAGCAGCTTAGGGAGGACAGGGTTTGGAAACACCATATATTTT	CASSLGRTGFGNTIYF
-	-	TRBV24-1	TRBJ2-7	TGTGCCACCAGTAGAGCAGACCTATCCTACAATGAGCAGTACTTC	CATSRADLSYNEQYF
-	-	TRBV4-1	TRBJ2-7	TGCGCCAGCAGCCAACTTATTATATCCGGGTACGAGCAGTACTTC	CASSQLIISGYEQYF
TRBD2	many	TRBV7-3	TRBJ2-1	TGTGCCAGCAGCACGGGACTAGTGGATGAGCAGTTCTTC	CASSTGLVDEQFF
-	many	TRBV18	TRBJ2-3	TGTGCCAGCTCACCACTACGGGATAGCACAGATACGCAGTATTTT	CASSPLRDSTDTQYF
-	once	TRBV7-9	TRBJ2-5	TGTGCCAGCAGCTTAGGGGCCACAGAAGAGACCCAGTACTTC	CASSLGATEETQYF
-	-	TRBV6-6	TRBJ1-5	TGTGCCAGCAGTTACTCCACCAGGGTTAATCAGCCCCAGCATTTT	CASSYSTRVNQPQHF
TRBD2	many	TRBV9	TRBJ2-1	TGTGCCAGCAGCGTAGGGGGACTAGCCGCCTACAATGAGCAGTTCTTC	CASSVGGLAAYNEQFF
TRBD1	-	TRBV2	TRBJ2-1	TGTGCCAGCCGTCGGAGGGACAGGGTATTGTATGAGCAGTTCTTC	CASRRRDRVLYEQFF
-	few	TRBV5-1	TRBJ2-2	TGCGCCAGCCGGTTGTCGTTTGGCACCGGGGAGCTGTTTTTT	CASRLSFGTGELFF
-	many	TRBV6-6	TRBJ1-4	TGTGCCAGCACCACTGGGGGACAACTGTTTTTT	CASTTGGQLFF
TRBD1	-	TRBV12-3/TRBV12-4	TRBJ2-2	TGTGCCAGCAGTTCCGACAGGGAACACACCGGGGAGCTGTTTTTT	CASSSDREHTGELFF
TRBD2	-	TRBV29-1	TRBJ2-1	TGCAGCGTTGTTCGGACTAGAGGCAATGAGCAGTTCTTC	CSVVRTRGNEQFF
TRBD1	many	TRBV3-1	TRBJ1-4	TGTGCCAGCAGCCGACAGGGTACTAATGAAAAACTGTTTTTT	CASSRQGTNEKLFF
-	many	TRBV12-3/TRBV12-4	TRBJ1-2	TGTGCCAGCAGTCCCACCGGGGGGGACTATGGCTACACCTTC	CASSPTGGDYGYTF
TRBD1	-	TRBV7-8	TRBJ1-1	TGTGCCAGCAGCTTCCGGACAGGGGAGGCTGAAGCTTTCTTT	CASSFRTGEAEAFF
TRBD2	once	TRBV4-1	TRBJ2-7	TGCGCCAGCAGCCATGTCCCCGGGACTAGCGTCGGCGAGCAGTACTTC	CASSHVPGTSVGEQYF
-	few	TRBV6-2/TRBV6-3	TRBJ1-6	TGTGCCAGCAGTTACATCGCGGCACCACCCCTCCACTTT	CASSYIAAPPLHF
-	-	TRBV7-9	TRBJ2-2	TGTGCCAGCAGCCCCGGGCGGGGATCCGGGGAGCTGTTTTTT	CASSPGRGSGELFF
TRBD1	many	TRBV29-1	TRBJ2-4	TGCAGCGTTTCCGGGACAGGGGAAAACATTCAGTACTTC	CSVSGTGENIQYF
-	-	TRBV7-2	TRBJ2-5	TGTGCCAGCAGCTTCACGGGAGACTCCTACAATGAGCAGTACTTC	CASSFTGDSYNEQYF
TRBD2	many	TRBV20-1	TRBJ2-1	TGCAGTGCCCTACTAGCGGGGGGGCGTAATGAGCAGTTCTTC	CSALLAGGRNEQFF
TRBD1	-	TRBV4-1	TRBJ2-2	TGCGCCAGCAGCCTAGGACAGGGGGCCTACACCGGGGAGCTGTTTTTT	CASSLGQGAYTGELFF
TRBD2	many	TRBV6-6	TRBJ2-7	TGTGCCAGCAGTTACTCGATCCGGGGGGGAGGGGCCTACGAGCAGTACTTC	CASSYSIRGGGAYEQYF
TRBD2	-	TRBV3-1	TRBJ2-5	TGTGCCAGCAGCCAATCGGGACTAGCGGGGCGAGAGACCCAGTACTTC	CASSQSGLAGRETQYF
TRBD1	-	TRBV6-1	TRBJ2-7	TGTGCCAGCAGTCGTCGGGACAGGGTATCCTACGAGCAGTACTTC	CASSRRDRVSYEQYF
TRBD1	many	TRBV5-1	TRBJ2-4	TGCGCCAGCACCCCTGACAGGGGTATTCAGTACTTC	CASTPDRGIQYF
-	-	TRBV18	TRBJ2-1	TGTGTCAGCTCACCCCTGGGACGGGGAATCAATGAGCAGTTCTTC	CVSSPLGRGINEQFF
TRBD1	many	TRBV28	TRBJ2-1	TGTGCCAGCAGTTTACCTACAGGGGTTCGTGAGCAGTTCTTC	CASSLPTGVREQFF
-	-	TRBV20-1	TRBJ1-2	TGCAGTGCTTATGCCGCCCTCCGGGATTATAACTATAGCTACACCTTC	CSAYAALRDYNYSYTF
TRBD1	-	TRBV6-6	TRBJ1-1	TGTGCCAGCAGGGGGGAACAGGGGAGGAGGACTGAAGCTTTCTTT	CASRGEQGRRTEAFF
TRBD1	-	TRBV7-2	TRBJ2-5	TGTGCTAGCAGCTTCGGGACAGGGGTCGGCTTGGGGGAGACCCAGTACTTC	CASSFGTGVGLGETQYF
-	many	TRBV6-5	TRBJ1-1	TGTGCCAGCAGTACCGGGACATTTAACACTGAAGCTTTCTTT	CASSTGTFNTEAFF
-	-	TRBV19	TRBJ1-1	TGTGCCAGTACCTTCCTGTTTCAAGCTTTCTTT	CASTFLFQAFF
TRBD1	-	TRBV5-1	TRBJ2-1	TGCGCCAGCAGCCAATCGGGAGAACAGGGGGCTGGATCCTACAATGAGCAGTTCTTC	CASSQSGEQGAGSYNEQFF
-	-	TRBV21-1	TRBJ2-1	TGTGCCAGCAGCCCTCAATCTCCTAGCGGGGGGTACAATGAGCAGTTCTTC	CASSPQSPSGGYNEQFF
-	-	TRBV10-3	TRBJ2-5	TGTGCCATCAGTGAGGCCGGAGAGACCCAGTACTTC	CAISEAGETQYF
-	many	TRBV10-3	TRBJ2-1	TGTGCCATCAGCCTACTGAGCATGGGGGGTGGTGTCCCCAATGAGCAGTTCTTC	CAISLLSMGGGVPNEQFF
-	many	TRBV7-2	TRBJ2-6	TGTGCCAGCAGCCTAAGAAGCTCTGGGGCCAACGTCCTGACTTTC	CASSLRSSGANVLTF
-	-	TRBV4-1	TRBJ2-3	TGCGCCAGCAGCCCTGGAGTGGGGGAGCCTAGCACAGATACGCAGTATTTT	CASSPGVGEPSTDTQYF
TRBD1	many	TRBV2	TRBJ2-7	TGTGCCAGCAATCTGGGACAGGCCTACGAGCAGTACTTC	CASNLGQAYEQYF
-	-	TRBV3-1	TRBJ2-4	TGTGCCAGCAGCCTCACGGGCAAAAACATTCAGTACTTC	CASSLTGKNIQYF
TRBD1	-	TRBV2	TRBJ1-2	TGTGCCAGCAATACAGGGGAGGGGTCCTATGGCTACACCTTC	CASNTGEGSYGYTF
TRBD2	-	TRBV12-3/TRBV12-4	TRBJ2-1	TGTGCCAGCAGAGCTACGGGACTAGCGGGAGGTGAGCAGTTCTTC	CASRATGLAGGEQFF
-	many	TRBV7-9	TRBJ1-2	TGTGCCAGCAGCTTAGGTGACAGACCTAACTATGGCTACACCTTC	CASSLGDRPNYGYTF